The sequence of this T cell receptor beta chain was determined in a study of identical twins (dated by TCRdb to 2016 to 2018). At the level of the whole study: To test whether fetal clonotypes persist, the study used deep sequencing on TCR alpha and beta repertoires from monozygotic twins, unrelated adults of various ages, and cord blood. To rule out contamination, replicate twin experiments were performed at different times with different library preparation protocols.

Only healthy Caucasian donors were included. The twin cohort comprised three pairs of female monozygotic twins, all aged roughly 18 to 30 years. CD4+ and CD8+ T cell populations were isolated with positive isolation kits from Invitrogen. As concerns this clonotype: This clone's antigen is unknown. Base qualities are not at hand, and no much larger clone is one base apart.

Inclusive of the bounding cysteine and phenylalanine, the CDR3 is 13 residues long. Only the CDR3 DNA stays, 39 bases, in frame from base 1. V sheds 1 base and J sheds 9 bases, leaving 11 bases between their ends. The germline V gene provides CDR1 SGHDT and CDR2 YYEEEE. General conclusions and limits of the study: The excess sharing between twins in beta out-of-frame sequences was weaker because fewer shared sequences reduced the signal-to-noise ratio. Abundant cord blood beta clonotypes had fewer insertions, young adult naive repertoires showed a similar but weaker trend, and memory repertoires showed no such trend. Out-of-frame TCR alpha sequences shared between twins showed an excess of low generation-probability sequences compared with coincidental sharing between unrelated individuals. In monozygotic twins, out-of-frame TCR alpha sharing was systematically underestimated by recombination models, although the models agreed with sharing between unrelated individuals. Invariant T cells such as MAIT and iNKT could partly confound zero-insertion analyses, though diverse VJ usage argued against this for most clonotypes. Conclusions relied on cross-sectional statistical analysis, since the same donors could not be followed over many years.

The library was prepared using 5' RACE. Sequencing used an Illumina HiSeq 2000. A universal primer binding site was added through template switching, and the final cDNA carried a unique molecular identifier so that TCR cDNA molecules could be counted accurately. Specific primers in the conserved constant-segment region were used to synthesize first-strand cDNA for the TCR alpha and beta chains. Each cDNA library was double barcoded, with a SMART-Mk sample barcode plus Illumina barcodes, to control for contamination. TruSeq adapter sequences along with Illumina sample barcodes were introduced in two successive PCR steps. TCR alpha and beta cDNA libraries were sequenced on the Illumina HiSeq platform with custom primers. Per the original workflow: MiGEC was used to process raw reads and extract unique molecular identifiers, and MiXCR was used to find CDR3 positions. For each individual, recombination models were inferred using an EM algorithm with the repgenHMM and IGoR tools. The analysis of shared clonotypes was done with the tcR package in R, with sharing normalized by the product of cloneset sizes. To study raw recombination without the effects of thymic and clonal selection, out-of-frame nonproductive sequences were analyzed. TCRdb reprocessed the public reads (quality trimming at Q25 with fastp, clone calling with MiXCR) and kept in-frame beta chains. Rows matching on CDR3 protein sequence are summarized as one entry with the most common DNA and genes. The V and J calls were not made by the authors but by TCRdb's processing. Here the sample has about 500,000 distinct CDR3 sequences; 13% to 15% occur a single time. The ten biggest clones cover approximately 0.98% of the sample.

The same sample was also studied in work on yellow fever vaccine responses in identical twins. The second study, in turn, reports: According to the authors, in identical twins the way T cells responded to vaccination appeared partly convergent and partly personalized. Focusing on identical twins, the study followed the T cell clones that responded to the vaccine, and did so with precision.

The sequence was collected from a woman under 30 in good health. Recombination linked TRBV5-6 to TRBJ2-1, with the D segment identity uncertain. Material: CD4+ T cells sorted from blood. The CDR3 in this case is CASSLSPSGEQFF. The nucleotide sequence is TGTGCCAGCAGCTTGTCCCCGAGTGGTGAGCAGTTCTTC.